This is a list of T cell receptor beta chains from one sample in a study of blood T cell repertoires in COVID-19. TCRdb's table, derived via immunoSEQ multiplex PCR, lists solely in-frame clones and lacks some. The sample shows about 320,000 clones, 90% of them seen only once. The specimen sequenced was PBMCs or T cells enriched from blood (not recorded which). Source of these receptors: a man aged 55 to 69 who had recovered from COVID-19. Each CDR3 is given with its conserved first and last residue. D genes are given only for firm matches. Size is omitted from some rows. Given values are once, few, many or a class for expanded clones.

J,D,V,size,CDR3,DNA
TRBJ1-2,TRBD1,TRBV6-1,NA,CASSEDRRGPGYTF,TGTGCCAGCAGTGAAGATCGCAGGGGGCCTGGCTACACCTTC
TRBJ1-2,TRBD1,TRBV7-8,NA,CASSIGTDGYTF,TGTGCCAGCAGCATTGGGACAGATGGCTACACCTTC
TRBJ1-1,NA,TRBV6-6,NA,CATKTDMNTEAFF,TGTGCCACCAAAACAGACATGAACACTGAAGCTTTCTTT
TRBJ2-1,TRBD2,TRBV6-4,NA,CASRTRSGGAPNEQFF,TGTGCCAGCAGGACGCGGAGCGGGGGGGCCCCAAATGAGCAGTTCTTC
TRBJ1-1,NA,TRBV28,NA,CASSFGNTEAFF,TGTGCCAGCAGTTTCGGGAACACTGAAGCTTTCTTT
TRBJ2-5,NA,TRBV4-2,NA,CASSQDPRRRLGETQYF,TGTGCCAGCAGCCAAGACCCAAGACGGAGGCTGGGGGAGACCCAGTACTTC
TRBJ2-1,NA,TRBV9,NA,CASSLRGLSYNEQFF,TGTGCCAGCAGCTTGCGGGGCCTTTCCTACAATGAGCAGTTCTTC
TRBJ2-1,TRBD2,TRBV5-6,NA,CASSLSGGPGNEQFF,TGTGCCAGCAGCTTAAGCGGGGGGCCGGGCAATGAGCAGTTCTTC
TRBJ1-1,NA,TRBV18,NA,CASSLYGGSAFF,TGTGCCAGCTCCCTATACGGGGGATCCGCTTTCTTT
TRBJ2-3,TRBD2,TRBV5-1,NA,CASSSGLAGGTDTQYF,TGCGCCAGCAGCTCGGGACTAGCGGGGGGCACAGATACGCAGTATTTT
TRBJ1-1,NA,TRBV19,NA,CASNYEMNTEAFF,TGTGCCAGTAACTATGAGATGAACACTGAAGCTTTCTTT
TRBJ2-7,TRBD2,TRBV18,NA,CASSPQAGGSIYEQYF,TGTGCCAGCTCACCACAGGCCGGGGGGTCGATCTACGAGCAGTACTTC
TRBJ1-4,NA,TRBV6-1,NA,CASSDPRVGEKLFF,TGTGCCAGCAGTGACCCCAGGGTCGGGGAAAAACTGTTTTTT
TRBJ2-5,TRBD1,TRBV24-1,NA,CATSDPTGGWETQYF,TGTGCCACCAGTGATCCCACAGGGGGCTGGGAGACCCAGTACTTC
TRBJ2-3,NA,TRBV27,NA,CASSLFQGTSTDTQYF,TGTGCCAGCAGTTTATTCCAGGGAACTAGCACAGATACGCAGTATTTT
TRBJ2-3,NA,TRBV7-8,NA,CASSTQGIGTDTQYF,TGTGCCAGCAGCACGCAGGGTATTGGCACAGATACGCAGTATTTT
TRBJ2-7,TRBD1,TRBV4-1,NA,CASSQDRGHSREQYF,TGCGCCAGCAGCCAAGACAGGGGGCATTCTCGCGAGCAGTACTTC
TRBJ2-7,NA,TRBV5-6,NA,CASCRASLEQYF,TGTGCCAGCTGCCGCGCCTCCCTCGAGCAGTACTTC
TRBJ1-1,TRBD1,TRBV19,NA,CASSTGQTNTEAFF,TGTGCCAGTAGTACGGGACAGACGAACACTGAAGCTTTCTTT
TRBJ2-1,NA,TRBV18,NA,CASSPYLAGSEQFF,TGTGCCAGCTCACCCTACTTGGCGGGGAGTGAGCAGTTCTTC
TRBJ1-1,NA,TRBV5-1,NA,CASSLVGPGTEAFF,TGCGCCAGCAGCTTGGTGGGGCCGGGCACTGAAGCTTTCTTT
TRBJ2-7,NA,TRBV7-3,NA,CASSLSAGGPLEQYF,TGTGCCAGCAGCTTAAGTGCGGGTGGACCTTTGGAGCAGTACTTC
TRBJ2-2,NA,TRBV18,NA,CASSGGQFAGELFF,TGTGCCAGCTCAGGTGGTCAGTTTGCCGGGGAGCTGTTTTTT
TRBJ2-7,NA,TRBV4-2,NA,CASSQDGGFDEQYF,TGTGCCAGCAGCCAAGACGGAGGGTTCGACGAGCAGTACTTC
TRBJ1-2,TRBD1,TRBV29-1,NA,CSADGTEDNYGYTF,TGCAGCGCTGATGGGACAGAAGATAACTATGGCTACACCTTC
TRBJ1-2,NA,TRBV7-9,NA,CASSLYTSNYGYTF,TGTGCCAGCAGCTTGTACACCTCAAACTATGGCTACACCTTC
TRBJ2-1,TRBD2,TRBV19,NA,CASHRGVAGSEQFF,TGTGCCAGTCATAGGGGGGTAGCGGGATCCGAGCAGTTCTTC
TRBJ2-1,NA,TRBV2,NA,CASSGAGRSYNEQFF,TGTGCCAGCAGTGGGGCAGGGAGGTCCTACAATGAGCAGTTCTTC
TRBJ2-2,TRBD1,TRBV7-9,NA,CASSLVSGGITGELFF,TGTGCCAGCAGCTTAGTTTCAGGGGGCATCACCGGGGAGCTGTTTTTT
TRBJ1-6,NA,TRBV27,NA,CASSRGAVNSPLHF,TGTGCCAGCTCCCGGGGGGCAGTTAATTCACCCCTCCACTTT
TRBJ1-5,NA,TRBV5-5,NA,CASSLYPPKGQKNQPQHF,TGTGCCAGCAGCTTATATCCCCCGAAGGGGCAGAAGAATCAGCCCCAGCATTTT
TRBJ2-7,TRBD2,TRBV5-1,NA,CASSLEGLAGREQYF,TGCGCCAGCAGCTTGGAGGGACTAGCGGGGAGAGAGCAGTACTTC
TRBJ1-5,NA,TRBV3-1/TRBV3-2,NA,CASSQDTGSYQPQHF,TGTGCCAGCAGCCAAGATACGGGGAGTTATCAGCCCCAGCATTTT
TRBJ1-6,TRBD1,TRBV4-1,NA,CASSLRLGQGDSPLHF,TGCGCCAGCAGCTTACGCCTTGGACAGGGGGATTCACCCCTCCACTTT
TRBJ2-7,NA,TRBV4-3,NA,CASSQDTYRPSYEQYF,TGCGCCAGCAGCCAAGATACTTACAGGCCTTCCTACGAGCAGTACTTC
TRBJ2-4,NA,TRBV6-5,NA,CASSYSQGIQYF,TGTGCCAGCAGTTACTCGCAGGGCATTCAGTACTTC
TRBJ2-2,TRBD2,TRBV5-1,NA,CASSLAGGTNTGELFF,TGCGCCAGCAGCTTGGCCGGGGGGACTAACACCGGGGAGCTGTTTTTT
TRBJ1-2,NA,TRBV30,NA,CAWSTQGWGYGYTF,TGTGCCTGGAGTACACAGGGCTGGGGTTATGGCTACACCTTC
TRBJ1-3,NA,TRBV6-2/TRBV6-3,NA,CASSQAYMNSGNTIYF,TGTGCCAGCAGTCAGGCGTACATGAACTCTGGAAACACCATATATTTT
TRBJ2-3,TRBD2,TRBV5-1,once,CASSYGTSGSADTQYF,TGCGCCAGCAGTTATGGGACTAGCGGGAGCGCAGATACGCAGTATTTT
TRBJ1-3,NA,TRBV7-2,NA,CASSLAGAPGNTIYF,TGTGCCAGCAGCTTAGCTGGGGCTCCTGGAAACACCATATATTTT
TRBJ1-1,NA,TRBV3-1/TRBV3-2,NA,CASSQENGGRAFF,TGTGCCAGCAGCCAAGAGAACGGTGGGAGAGCTTTCTTT
TRBJ2-1,TRBD1,TRBV10-1,NA,CASKRDRGSGEQFF,TGCGCCAGCAAACGGGACAGGGGGTCTGGCGAGCAGTTCTTC
TRBJ1-3,TRBD1,TRBV5-6,NA,CASSSPTGGNTIYF,TGTGCCAGCAGCTCCCCGACAGGGGGAAACACCATATATTTT
TRBJ1-2,TRBD1,TRBV5-6,NA,CASSMPGQGSFGGYTF,TGTGCCAGCAGCATGCCGGGACAGGGGTCGTTTGGCGGCTACACCTTC
TRBJ1-1,TRBD1,TRBV11-3,NA,CASSTGTVSEAFF,TGTGCCAGCAGCACTGGGACAGTTTCTGAAGCTTTCTTT
TRBJ2-7,NA,TRBV2,NA,CASSGGTGPNYEQYF,TGTGCCAGCAGTGGGGGCACAGGCCCCAACTACGAGCAGTACTTC
TRBJ1-1,NA,TRBV4-1,NA,CASSQDVWNTEAFF,TGCGCCAGCAGCCAAGATGTCTGGAACACTGAAGCTTTCTTT
TRBJ2-6,NA,TRBV12-3/TRBV12-4,NA,CASSLYVRALTF,TGTGCCAGCAGTCTGTACGTCAGGGCCCTGACTTTC
TRBJ2-5,NA,TRBV5-6,NA,CASSLSSQETQYF,TGTGCCAGCAGCTTGTCCAGCCAAGAGACCCAGTACTTC
TRBJ1-5,NA,TRBV15,NA,CATSRDVGLGKPQHF,TGTGCCACCAGCAGAGATGTGGGTCTGGGCAAACCCCAGCATTTT
TRBJ2-1,TRBD1,TRBV19,NA,CASSTFRDRDFLSSYNEQFF,TGTGCCAGTAGTACATTCCGGGACAGGGATTTTTTAAGCTCCTACAATGAGCAGTTCTTC
TRBJ2-5,TRBD2,TRBV11-2,once,CASSLRAGEETQYF,TGTGCCAGCAGCTTACGGGCGGGGGAAGAGACCCAGTACTTC
TRBJ2-7,NA,TRBV5-4,NA,CASSFQGSYEQYF,TGTGCCAGCAGCTTTCAGGGAAGCTACGAGCAGTACTTC
TRBJ2-2,NA,TRBV18,few,CASSPGPTGELFF,TGTGCCAGCTCACCAGGGCCCACCGGGGAGCTGTTTTTT